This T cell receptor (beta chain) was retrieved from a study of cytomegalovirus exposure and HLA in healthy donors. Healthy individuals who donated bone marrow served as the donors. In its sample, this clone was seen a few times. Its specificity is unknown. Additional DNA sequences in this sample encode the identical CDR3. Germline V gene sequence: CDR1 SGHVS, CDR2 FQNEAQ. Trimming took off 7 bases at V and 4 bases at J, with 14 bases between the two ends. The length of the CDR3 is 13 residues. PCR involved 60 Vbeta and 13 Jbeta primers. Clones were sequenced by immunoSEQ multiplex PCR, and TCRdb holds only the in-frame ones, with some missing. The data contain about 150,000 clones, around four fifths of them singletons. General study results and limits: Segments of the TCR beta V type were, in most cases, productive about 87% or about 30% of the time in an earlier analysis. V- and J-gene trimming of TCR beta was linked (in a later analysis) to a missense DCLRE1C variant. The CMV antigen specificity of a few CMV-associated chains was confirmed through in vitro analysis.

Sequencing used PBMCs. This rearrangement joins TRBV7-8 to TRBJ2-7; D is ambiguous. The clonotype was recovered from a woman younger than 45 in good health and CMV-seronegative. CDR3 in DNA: TGTGCCAGCAACCAAAAGCAGGCATACGAGCAGTACTTC. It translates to CASNQKQAYEQYF.